The rows below give T cell receptor beta chains drawn from one sample of a study of blood T cells in healthy people across ages. TCRdb re-analysed the 5' RACE reads in MiXCR, keeping a single row per CDR3 protein. The sample lists about 1.8 million distinct CDR3 sequences, about 49% occurring once. Specimen: blood. The origin of the receptors is a woman in her forties in good health. The CDR3 runs from the conserved cysteine through the conserved F or W. A D gene is named only where the DNA matches it firmly. Not all rows give a size; the values are once, few, many and, for expanded clones, a class.

j_call v_call d_call clone_size cdr3_nt cdr3_aa
TRBJ2-1 TRBV6-6 TRBD2 - TGTGCCAGCAGTTACTCGACCCTAGCGGGGGGTTATGAGCAGTTCTTC CASSYSTLAGGYEQFF
TRBJ2-1 TRBV20-1 TRBD2 - TGCAGTGCAACCTCTAGCGGGGGAGAGACCCAGTTCTTC CSATSSGGETQFF
TRBJ2-1 TRBV7-2 - few TGTGCCAGCAGCTTAGGAGGGACTGGCTTCCGTGAGCAGTTCTTC CASSLGGTGFREQFF
TRBJ2-1 TRBV20-1 - - TGCAGTGCTAGAGATAAATCGTCCCAGCTACGAGCGGACAGCTCCTACAATGAGCAGTTCTTC CSARDKSSQLRADSSYNEQFF
TRBJ1-4 TRBV2 TRBD1 - TGTGCCAGCAGCGCGGGGGACAGGGCTCTGGGGAAACTGTTTTTT CASSAGDRALGKLFF
TRBJ1-5 TRBV20-1 TRBD1 - TGCAGTGCTAGTAGACAGGGGGAAGGGGATCAGCCCCAGCATTTT CSASRQGEGDQPQHF
TRBJ1-2 TRBV29-1 - - TGCAGCGTTAAAAGGACAGAGACTGGCTATGGCTACACCTTC CSVKRTETGYGYTF
TRBJ1-2 TRBV20-1 - - TGCAGTGCCCCAACCGGGCGCTACGACTATGGCTACACCTTC CSAPTGRYDYGYTF
TRBJ2-7 TRBV5-1 - - TGCGCCAGCAGTCCCGGGGCCGGGGGACACAATGAGCAGTACTTC CASSPGAGGHNEQYF
TRBJ2-7 TRBV28 - few TGTGCCAGCAGTTCCCTCGGGGACCCCTACGAGCAGTACTTC CASSSLGDPYEQYF
TRBJ2-1 TRBV6-2/TRBV6-3 TRBD1 few TGTGCCAGCAGAACAGGGGGCTTCTACAATGAGCAGTTCTTC CASRTGGFYNEQFF
TRBJ2-1 TRBV20-1 - few TGCAGTGCTAGTAGAGAAGGGACCGACGTCCCGAGTGGCTCCTACAATGAGCAGTTCTTC CSASREGTDVPSGSYNEQFF
TRBJ2-7 TRBV9 - few TGTGCCAGCAGCGCAGGTTCGTTGAACGCGGTCTACGAGCAGTACTTC CASSAGSLNAVYEQYF
TRBJ2-3 TRBV7-9 - - TGTGCCAGCAGCCCCGTCACAGGGTCTAGCACAGATACGCAGTATTTT CASSPVTGSSTDTQYF
TRBJ2-3 TRBV4-2 - few TGTGCCAGCAGCCAAATTACTAGGGTCCAAATGGATACGCAGTATTTT CASSQITRVQMDTQYF
TRBJ1-1 TRBV6-5 TRBD1 - TGTGCCAGCAAAGGGGGCTGGAACACTGAAGCTTTCTTT CASKGGWNTEAFF
TRBJ2-7 TRBV29-1 TRBD1 - TGCAGCGTTGACGGTGCCGGACAGGGAAGTTCCTACGAGCAGTACTTC CSVDGAGQGSSYEQYF
TRBJ1-5 TRBV20-1 - - TGCAGTGCTAGCCGGGACGGAAGAATTCGCAATCAGCCCCAGCATTTT CSASRDGRIRNQPQHF
TRBJ1-1 TRBV5-1 - - TGCGCCAGCAGCTCTAGCTACACTGAAGCTTTCTTT CASSSSYTEAFF
TRBJ2-1 TRBV2 - - TGTGCCAGCAACATGGTAACTAGAGAGCAGTTCTTC CASNMVTREQFF
TRBJ1-5 TRBV7-2 - - TGTGCCAGCAGCTTAGATGGGCCTCAGCCCCAGCATTTT CASSLDGPQPQHF
TRBJ2-5 TRBV20-1 TRBD1 - TGCAGTGCTAGCGGGACAGAGTACCAAGAGACCCAGTACTTC CSASGTEYQETQYF
TRBJ2-5 TRBV18 TRBD1 - TGTGCCAGCTCACCACTAGCCGGGACAGCCCAAGAGACCCAGTACTTC CASSPLAGTAQETQYF
TRBJ2-4 TRBV4-3 TRBD2 - TGCGCCAGCAGCCAAGGGGAGGGAAACAGTCAGTACTTC CASSQGEGNSQYF
TRBJ1-2 TRBV20-1 - - TGCAGTGCTCGATACCTGCCGACAGACTATGGCTACACCTTC CSARYLPTDYGYTF
TRBJ2-1 TRBV20-1 TRBD2 - TGCAGTCCGGGACTAGCGTGGAATGAGCAGTTCTTC CSPGLAWNEQFF
TRBJ2-1 TRBV7-6 TRBD1 few TGTGCCAGCAGCTTAGTGCCGTCCGGGACAGGGGGAATCAATGAGCAGTTCTTC CASSLVPSGTGGINEQFF
TRBJ2-5 TRBV29-1 - few TGCAGCGTTACCATCCGGGGTAGGGAAGAGACCCAGTACTTC CSVTIRGREETQYF
TRBJ1-5 TRBV7-8 - - TGTGCCAGCAGCCCTAGGAGGGAACAGGCAAATCAGCCCCAGCATTTT CASSPRREQANQPQHF
TRBJ2-1 TRBV29-1 - few TGCAGCGTTGATTCAAGAGGGGGGAATGAGCAGTTCTTC CSVDSRGGNEQFF
TRBJ1-3 TRBV20-1 - - TGCAGTGCTAGATCGGCTGGAAACACCATATATTTT CSARSAGNTIYF
TRBJ2-3 TRBV7-8 - - TGTGCCAGCAGCTTAGTTCGTTCGTCCGGGGGCCCCGCAGATACGCAGTATTTT CASSLVRSSGGPADTQYF
TRBJ2-5 TRBV9 - - TGTGCCAGCAGCGTGGGGACCAGCTCCTACAATGAGCAGTACTTC CASSVGTSSYNEQYF
TRBJ2-1 TRBV28 - - TGTGCCAGCAGTCGAAAGGTGAGGTACAATGAGCAGTTCTTC CASSRKVRYNEQFF
TRBJ2-1 TRBV7-6 TRBD2 - TGTGCCAGCACCGTAGCGGGGGGGCTTAATGAGCAGTTCTTC CASTVAGGLNEQFF
TRBJ2-5 TRBV6-2/TRBV6-3 - - TGTGCCAGCAGGACAGGTACTGAGACCCAGTACTTC CASRTGTETQYF
TRBJ2-7 TRBV28 - - TGTGCCAGCAGTCCTGAAACCGGGTCTCGCTACGAGCAGTACTTC CASSPETGSRYEQYF
TRBJ2-1 TRBV7-2 TRBD1 few TGTGCCAGCAGCTTAGTAGGGACAGGGCTCTACAATGAGCAGTTCTTC CASSLVGTGLYNEQFF
TRBJ1-5 TRBV20-1 - - TGCAGTGCTAGTTACGCGGCAGCAGGGGATCAGCCCCAGCATTTT CSASYAAAGDQPQHF
TRBJ2-5 TRBV4-3 TRBD2 many TGCGCCAGCAGCCAAGGGAGAAGCGGGGGGGTTGGAGAGACCCAGTACTTC CASSQGRSGGVGETQYF
TRBJ2-1 TRBV5-1 - - TGCGCCAGCAGAAACGACGGTGGACAGAACTACAATGAGCAGTTCTTC CASRNDGGQNYNEQFF
TRBJ1-6 TRBV7-2 - - TGTGCCAGCACCCCATCGAGGTCCGCACCCCTCCACTTT CASTPSRSAPLHF
TRBJ2-3 TRBV29-1 TRBD2 few TGCAGCGTTGCGAGGACTAGCGGTAGCACAGATACGCAGTATTTT CSVARTSGSTDTQYF
TRBJ2-5 TRBV6-1 TRBD2 - TGTGCCAGCAGTCTTGGACTAGCGGGGGGGCCGTACCAAGAGACCCAGTACTTC CASSLGLAGGPYQETQYF
TRBJ2-3 TRBV5-1 TRBD2 once TGCGCCAGCAGCTTGGGGGACGGGGGGGACACAGATACGCAGTATTTT CASSLGDGGDTDTQYF
TRBJ1-1 TRBV6-5 - - TGTGCCAGCAGTCCCGGGGGTTATGAAGCTTTCTTT CASSPGGYEAFF
TRBJ2-5 TRBV20-1 - few TGTAGTGCTGCTCGGCCGGGACTCTACGAGACCCAGTACTTC CSAARPGLYETQYF
TRBJ2-1 TRBV9 - few TGTGCCAGCAGCGTCTCGGGGGTTTCCTACAATGAGCAGTTCTTC CASSVSGVSYNEQFF
TRBJ2-3 TRBV7-8 TRBD2 - TGTGCCAGTGGCCTAGCGGGGGGGTGGACAGATACGCAGTATTTT CASGLAGGWTDTQYF
TRBJ2-5 TRBV20-1 - few TGCAGTGCTCCCAGGGGGGATGGGGGAGAGACCCAGTACTTC CSAPRGDGGETQYF
TRBJ2-7 TRBV7-2 - - TGTGCCAGCAGCAGGGCCCCATTTGCCTACGAGCAGTACTTC CASSRAPFAYEQYF
TRBJ2-3 TRBV6-6 - - TGTGCCAGCACTTATGTAGATACGCAGTATTTT CASTYVDTQYF
TRBJ2-3 TRBV7-2 TRBD2 few TGTGCCAGCAGCTCAGGGGAGCGGGGGGGGACGGATGGTGATACGCAGTATTTT CASSSGERGGTDGDTQYF